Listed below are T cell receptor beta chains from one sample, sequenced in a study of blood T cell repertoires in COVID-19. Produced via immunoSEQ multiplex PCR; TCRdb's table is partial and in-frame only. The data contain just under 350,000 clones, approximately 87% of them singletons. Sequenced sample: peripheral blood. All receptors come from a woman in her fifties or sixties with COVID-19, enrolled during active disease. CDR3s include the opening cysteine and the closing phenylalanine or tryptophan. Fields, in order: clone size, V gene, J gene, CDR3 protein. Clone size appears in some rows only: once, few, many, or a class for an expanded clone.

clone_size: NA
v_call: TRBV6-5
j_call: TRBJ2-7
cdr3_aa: CASSYSYGSYEQYF

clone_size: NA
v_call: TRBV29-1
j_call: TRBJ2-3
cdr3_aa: CSVAAGTDTQYF

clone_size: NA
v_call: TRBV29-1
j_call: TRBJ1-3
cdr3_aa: CSGLTDRSGNTIYF

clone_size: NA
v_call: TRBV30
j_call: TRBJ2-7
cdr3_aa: CASSKGGYEQYF

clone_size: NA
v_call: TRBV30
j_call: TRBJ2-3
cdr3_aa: CAWSRGPSSGRVTDTQYF

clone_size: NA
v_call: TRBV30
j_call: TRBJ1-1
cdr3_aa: CAWSVTFGSEAFF

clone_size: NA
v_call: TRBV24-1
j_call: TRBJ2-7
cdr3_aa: CATSDPTGSGYEQYF

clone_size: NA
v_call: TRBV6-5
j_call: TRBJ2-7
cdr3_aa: CASRRPQGSYEQYF

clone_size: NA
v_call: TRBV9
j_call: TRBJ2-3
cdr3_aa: CASSEGLAGGPIDTQYF

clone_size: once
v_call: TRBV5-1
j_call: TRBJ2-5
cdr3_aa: CASSLGGLAGGPMEAQYF

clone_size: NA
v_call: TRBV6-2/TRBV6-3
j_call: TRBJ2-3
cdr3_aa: CASSFTSWAASALSTDTQYF

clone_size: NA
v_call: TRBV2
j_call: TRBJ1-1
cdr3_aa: CASSTGTGGLLDTEAFF

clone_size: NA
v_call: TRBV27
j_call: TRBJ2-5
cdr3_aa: CASWRQGRGETQYF

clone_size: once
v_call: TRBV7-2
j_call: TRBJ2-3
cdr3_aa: CASSSGGVRTDTQYF

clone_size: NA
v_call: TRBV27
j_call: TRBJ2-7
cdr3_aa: CASSLRDRVAYEQYF

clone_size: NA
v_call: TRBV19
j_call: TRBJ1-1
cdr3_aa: CASSRYGQRNTEAFF

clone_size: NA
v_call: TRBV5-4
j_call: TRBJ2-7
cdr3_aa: CASSPPGTGSYEQYF

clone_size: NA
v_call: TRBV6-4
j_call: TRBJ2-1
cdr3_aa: CASSSGTIKQNNEQFF

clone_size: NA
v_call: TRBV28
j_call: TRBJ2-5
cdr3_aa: CASSDGQGAKETQYF

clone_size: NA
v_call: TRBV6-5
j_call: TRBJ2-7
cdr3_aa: CASSRQGAPSYEQYF

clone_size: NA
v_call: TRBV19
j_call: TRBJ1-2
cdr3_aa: CASSSGVRGYTF

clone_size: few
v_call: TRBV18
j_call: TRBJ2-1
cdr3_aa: CASSTGKFSYNEQFF

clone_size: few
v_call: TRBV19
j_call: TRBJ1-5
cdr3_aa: CASSPGGNQPQHF

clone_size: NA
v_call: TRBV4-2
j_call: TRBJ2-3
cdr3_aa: CASSLRLAGEITSMNTQYF

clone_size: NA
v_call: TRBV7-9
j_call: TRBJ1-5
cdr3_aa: CASSYTGTGGLGNQPQHF

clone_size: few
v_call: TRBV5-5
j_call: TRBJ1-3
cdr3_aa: CASSVPSGNTIYF

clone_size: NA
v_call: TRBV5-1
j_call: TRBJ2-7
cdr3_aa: CASSVPQGHSEQYF

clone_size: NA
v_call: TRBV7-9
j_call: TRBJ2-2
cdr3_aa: CASSFRDREASTGELFF

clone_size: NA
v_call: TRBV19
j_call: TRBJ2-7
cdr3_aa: CASSLDRGASYEQYF

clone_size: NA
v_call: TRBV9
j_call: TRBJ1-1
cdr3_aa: CASSPRGGIDGTEAFF

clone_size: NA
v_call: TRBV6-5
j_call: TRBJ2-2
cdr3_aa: CASSRTGTLMGELFF

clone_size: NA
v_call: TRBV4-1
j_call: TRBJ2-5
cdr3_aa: CASSPWNRGRETQYF

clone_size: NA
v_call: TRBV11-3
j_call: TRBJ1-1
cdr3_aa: CASSSTRVSTEAFF

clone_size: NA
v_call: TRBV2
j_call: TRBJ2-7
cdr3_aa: CASRLAGGHHF

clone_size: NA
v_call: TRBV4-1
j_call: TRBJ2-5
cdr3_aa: CASSPGGRPVQETQYF

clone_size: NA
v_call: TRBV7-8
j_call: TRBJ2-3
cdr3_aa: CASSLGQGRHTQYF

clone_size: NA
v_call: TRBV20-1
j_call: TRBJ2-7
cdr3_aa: CSARFGGLEYF

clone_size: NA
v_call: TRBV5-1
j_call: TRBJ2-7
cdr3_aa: CASRKLAVAYEQYF

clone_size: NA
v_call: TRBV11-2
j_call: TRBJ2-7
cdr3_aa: CASGRGTSVSQYF

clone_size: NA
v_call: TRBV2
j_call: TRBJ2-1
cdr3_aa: CASSGTSGRSGEQFF

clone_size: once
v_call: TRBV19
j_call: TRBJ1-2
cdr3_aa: CASSQRGTGGWVYGYTF

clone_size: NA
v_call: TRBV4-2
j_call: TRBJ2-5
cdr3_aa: CASSQALAGKETQYF

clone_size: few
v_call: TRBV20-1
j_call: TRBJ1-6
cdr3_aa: CSASKGWGDNSPLHF

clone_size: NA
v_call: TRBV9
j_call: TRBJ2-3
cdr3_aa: CASSVTGSTDTQYF

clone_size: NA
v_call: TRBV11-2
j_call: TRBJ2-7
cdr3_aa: CASSLGGGSYEQYF

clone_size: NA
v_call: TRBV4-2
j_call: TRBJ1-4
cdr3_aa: CAPCDGVTTNEKLFF